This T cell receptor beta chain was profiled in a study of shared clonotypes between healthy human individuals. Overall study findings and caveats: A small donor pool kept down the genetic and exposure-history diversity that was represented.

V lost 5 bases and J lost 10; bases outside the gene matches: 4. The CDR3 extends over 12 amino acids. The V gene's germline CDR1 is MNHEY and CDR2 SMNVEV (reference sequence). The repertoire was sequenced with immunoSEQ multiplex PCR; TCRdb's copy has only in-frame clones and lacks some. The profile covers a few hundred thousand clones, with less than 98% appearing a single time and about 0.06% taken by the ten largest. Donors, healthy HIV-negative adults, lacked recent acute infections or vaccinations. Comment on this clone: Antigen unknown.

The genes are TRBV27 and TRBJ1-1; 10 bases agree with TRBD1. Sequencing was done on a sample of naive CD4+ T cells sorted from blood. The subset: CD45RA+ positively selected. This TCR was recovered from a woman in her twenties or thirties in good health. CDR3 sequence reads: CASSQTGGRAFF. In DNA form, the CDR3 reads TGTGCCAGCAGTCAGACAGGGGGCCGAGCTTTCTTT.